The clone carrying this T cell receptor beta chain was seen only a few times. The antigen remains undetermined. Assay: immunoSEQ multiplex PCR; the TCRdb copy retains only in-frame clones and omits some. This table holds some 16,000 clones, about 48% found once. The data belong to a study of tumor-infiltrating lymphocytes in localized non-small cell lung cancer. Overall study: Resected tumor was paired with non-adjacent uninvolved lung from the same patient. Whole-study results and caveats: IM1 and IM2 tumors showed no difference in T-cell fraction. TCRbeta sequencing showed higher T cell infiltration in tumors than uninvolved lung. Tumor T-cell fraction from TCR sequencing was not associated with recurrence-free survival (p = 0.61).

CDR3 length equals 14 residues. The V gene lost 1 base and the J gene lost 4 bases, with 11 bases spanning the gap. Germline values: CDR1 SEHNR, CDR2 FQNEAQ (reference sequence). The rearrangement joins TRBV7-9 to TRBJ2-7, with D perhaps TRBD1 or TRBD2 (5 bases each). Sequenced sample: lung tumor tissue. The TCR comes from a human donor with non-small cell lung cancer. This CDR3 reads CASSLGGARYEQYF. In DNA form, the CDR3 reads TGTGCCAGCAGCTTAGGAGGGGCCCGGTACGAGCAGTACTTC.